One T cell receptor beta chain is described in this entry. Its antigen is still unknown. Different DNA sequences within this sample yield the same CDR3. This sample stems from a study of radiation and T cells in renal cell carcinoma. Study-wide context: Nephrectomy followed 15 Gy stereotactic body radiation by 4 weeks.

Findings of the study overall: In blood, top tumor clones expanded by 2 weeks, shrinking by 4. Baseline intratumoral clonotype presence is unknown without pretreatment biopsies.

V gave up 4 bases and J gave up 3 bases, with 9 bases separating them. The CDR3 runs to 13 residues. Germline-derived CDR1 and CDR2 are MNHNS and SASEGT. Time point meaning: baseline pretreatment blood. As for treatment: 15 Gy SBRT to primary tumor, nephrectomy 4 weeks later. The tumor was a clear cell renal cell carcinoma. The data were produced by immunoSEQ multiplex PCR, yet TCRdb's version contains in-frame clones alone and is incomplete. The table shows 130,000 to 150,000 clones, with around nine tenths occurring only once. This sequence joins TRBV6-1 and TRBJ2-5, with a possible D match to TRBD1 (6 bases). The material was blood, obtained from a patient whose treatment included radiotherapy and nephrectomy. This TCR came from a woman between 45 and 65 years old with renal cell carcinoma. The CDR3 DNA sequence: TGTGCCAGCAGTGCCGGACAGAAAGAGACCCAGTACTTC. Residues: CASSAGQKETQYF.